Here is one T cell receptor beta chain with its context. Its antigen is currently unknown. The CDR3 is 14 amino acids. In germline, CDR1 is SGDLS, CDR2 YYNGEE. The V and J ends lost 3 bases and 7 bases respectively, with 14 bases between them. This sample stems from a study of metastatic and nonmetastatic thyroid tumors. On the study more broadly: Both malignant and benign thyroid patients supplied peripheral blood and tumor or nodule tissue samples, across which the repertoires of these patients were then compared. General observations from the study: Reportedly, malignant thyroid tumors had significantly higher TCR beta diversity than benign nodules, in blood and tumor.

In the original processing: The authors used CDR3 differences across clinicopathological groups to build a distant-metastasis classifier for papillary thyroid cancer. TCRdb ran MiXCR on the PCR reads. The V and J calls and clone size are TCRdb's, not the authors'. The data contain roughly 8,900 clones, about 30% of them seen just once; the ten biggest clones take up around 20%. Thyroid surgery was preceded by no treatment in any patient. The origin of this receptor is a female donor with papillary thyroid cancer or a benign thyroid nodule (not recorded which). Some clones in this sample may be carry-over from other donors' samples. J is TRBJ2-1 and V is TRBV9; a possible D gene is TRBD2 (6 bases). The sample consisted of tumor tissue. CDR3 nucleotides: TGTGCCAGCAGCGCTAGCGATTTGGGGAATGAGCAGTTCTTC. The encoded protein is CASSASDLGNEQFF.